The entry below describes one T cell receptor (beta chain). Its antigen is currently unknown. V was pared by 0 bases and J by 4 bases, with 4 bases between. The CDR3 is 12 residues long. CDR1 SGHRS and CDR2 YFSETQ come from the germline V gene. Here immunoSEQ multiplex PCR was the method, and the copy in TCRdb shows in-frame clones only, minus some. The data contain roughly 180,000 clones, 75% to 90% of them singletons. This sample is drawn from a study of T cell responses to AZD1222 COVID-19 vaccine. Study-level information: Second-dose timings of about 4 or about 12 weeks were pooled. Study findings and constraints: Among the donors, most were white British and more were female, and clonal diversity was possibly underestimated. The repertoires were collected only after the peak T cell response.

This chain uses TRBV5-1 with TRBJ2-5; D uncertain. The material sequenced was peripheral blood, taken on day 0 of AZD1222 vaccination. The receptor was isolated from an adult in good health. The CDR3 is CASSLAGETQYF. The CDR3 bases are TGCGCCAGCAGCTTGGCCGGAGAGACCCAGTACTTC.